This section outlines one T cell receptor beta chain sequence together with its context. Original handling: Amplification of reference gene primers was used by the study to estimate nucleated cell counts. Using immunoSEQ multiplex PCR, the repertoire was profiled, and TCRdb retains in-frame clones only, with some absent. That table supplies the V and J calls and clone size; D and trimming were determined from the DNA. The sample comprises 200,000 to 300,000 clones, approximately 80% of which are singletons, and 27% rests with the top ten. This specimen belongs to a study of blood T cell repertoires in COVID-19. Overall study: Samples of COVID-19 (acute and convalescent) were obtained from the United States, Italy and Spain. In each case, the material was cDNA or gDNA derived from T cells, B-cell-depleted T cells, or PBMCs.

Trimming removed 5 bases from V and 3 bases from J; junction bases left unmatched: 5. CDR3 size: 16 residues. Germline V gene sequence: CDR1 SSHAT, CDR2 FNYEAQ (reference sequence). Specimen: peripheral blood. The V gene is TRBV7-7, the J gene TRBJ2-1, with TRBD2 identical over 12 bases. This receptor was taken from a man aged 40-50 years with acute or convalescent COVID-19. CDR3 nucleotides: TGTGCCAGCAGCCCCGGACTAGCGGGATTCTACAATGAGCAGTTCTTC. Its protein is CASSPGLAGFYNEQFF.